The TCR beta chain described here comes from a study of Graves' ophthalmopathy and Graves' hyperthyroidism. The diagnosis combined clinical symptoms, thyroxine, TRAb, thyroid ultrasound and orbital computed tomography scans. Amplification of the TCR beta CDR3 regions used RNA transcripts (as template). Scientists carried out first-round RT-PCR using HTBI primers and then a second-round multiplex PCR. TCRdb independently ran MiXCR on the multiplex PCR reads; one entry per CDR3 protein. The data hold under 350,000 distinct CDR3 sequences, with about 17% observed a single time. The CDR3 length is 14 residues. V lost 3 bases and J lost 3, with 12 bases in between. The study's findings and limits: Appearing in blood as well were most expanded thyroid clonotypes above 0.001 frequency. The model forecast ophthalmopathy progression, reaching around 70% sensitivity and approximately 72% specificity. Ophthalmopathy could be told apart from stable hyperthyroidism by a 13-signature model (under 90% sensitivity, roughly 81% specificity).

This clonotype was counted many times. No antigen is known for it. This clonotype was obtained from an adult man with Graves' ophthalmopathy. The sequenced sample consisted of peripheral blood. V usage is TRBV12-3 or TRBV12-4 and J usage is TRBJ2-7; D unresolved. CDR3 sequence (DNA): TGTGCCAGCAGTTTGAAAGACGGATACTACGAGCAGTACTTC. As protein: CASSLKDGYYEQYF.